These 5 T cell receptor beta chains share one sample of origin, sequenced in a study of blood T cell repertoires in COVID-19. This table comes from immunoSEQ multiplex PCR, and its TCRdb copy is limited to in-frame clones, with some not included. The sample comprises 100,000 to 150,000 clones, approximately 84% of which are singletons, and around 12% rests with the top ten. Specimen: peripheral blood. The source is a woman aged 30 to 39 who had recovered from COVID-19.

The chain joins TRBV3-1 (or the pseudogene TRBV3-2) to TRBJ2-7; D remains unclear. The CDR3 loop spans 13 amino acids. CDR1 LGHDT and CDR2 YNNKEL come from the germline V gene (reference sequence). Trimming took off 1 base at V and 5 bases at J, with 9 bases between the two ends. CDR3 amino acids: CASSQAAYHEQYF. In nucleotides, the CDR3 is TGTGCCAGCAGCCAAGCAGCGTATCACGAGCAGTACTTC.

The J gene is TRBJ1-5, the V gene TRBV15; a weak D match, TRBD1 (5 bases). Germline lookup yields CDR1 LNHNV and CDR2 YYDKDF (reference sequence). The CDR3 is 14 residues long. Trimming shortened V by 0 bases and J by 6 bases, and 9 bases separated the two germline ends. CDR3 coding DNA: TGTGCCACCAGCAGAGATGGGGGGGTTCAGCCCCAGCATTTT. The encoded protein is CATSRDGGVQPQHF.

The chain combines TRBV7-3 with TRBJ2-3, with 10 bases identical to TRBD2. This CDR3 spans 17 amino acids. CDR1 SGHTA and CDR2 FQGTGA come from the germline V gene. With 5 bases clipped from V and 0 bases from J, the junction kept 8 bases outside the gene matches. The CDR3 spells CASSPSGLAVSTDTQYF. The CDR3 DNA is TGTGCCAGCAGCCCAAGCGGACTAGCGGTTAGCACAGATACGCAGTATTTT.

This chain connects TRBV2 to TRBJ2-3, with D perhaps TRBD2 (5 bases). Trimming stripped 5 bases from V and 1 base from J, with 16 bases between. CDR3 length equals 16 residues. Germline loops: CDR1 SNHLY, CDR2 FYNNEI. The CDR3 nucleotides read TGTGCCAGCAGTCTAAGAGGGCTACTCGGCACAGATACGCAGTATTTT. It codes for CASSLRGLLGTDTQYF.

CDR3 sequence reads: CASSQGRGYTF. DNA of the CDR3: TGTGCCAGCAGCCAAGGTCGTGGCTACACCTTC. This rearrangement joins TRBV3-1 (or the pseudogene TRBV3-2) to TRBJ1-2; no reliable D call. CDR1 and CDR2 (germline): LGHDT, YNNKEL (reference sequence). CDR3 size: 11 residues. Trimming cost V 1 base and J 7 bases, with 4 bases left between them.